This TCR beta chain originates from a study of read filtering for tumor transcriptome and immune sequencing. About the research overall: Per sample, TCR-region reads ranged about 4 to 10.27 million by IR-seq, roughly 80 to 1,300 by RNA-seq.

Study outcomes and limitations: About four fifths of IR-seq clonotypes had one read, totaling around 3.4% of reads; RNA-seq: approximately 75% and 45%.

Sampling of bone marrow took place during active disease in every patient. The library was built from 400 ng RNA with molecular barcoded adaptors for alpha/delta and beta/gamma chains. TCRdb used MiXCR to reprocess the reads, holding one entry per CDR3 protein. Seen here are around 130,000 distinct CDR3 sequences, about 13% observed once, and the top ten hold approximately 8%. From germline, CDR1 is KGHSH and CDR2 LQKENI. The CDR3 runs to 15 residues. Losses at the gene ends were 3 bases for V and 4 bases for J; bases not matched to a gene: 3. This clonotype was counted many times. The antigen is unknown.

The chain uses TRBV18 and TRBJ2-3, with 11 bases identical to TRBD1. The clonotype was recovered from a donor at least 40 years old with multiple myeloma. The sample comprised a population of CD138-negative cells sorted from bone marrow. CDR3 region: CASSPRTGGADTQYF. In DNA, the CDR3 is TGTGCCAGCTCACCCCGGACAGGGGGCGCAGATACGCAGTATTTT.